This T cell receptor beta chain was found in a study of cytomegalovirus exposure and HLA in healthy donors (dated by TCRdb to about 2017). Looking at the study overall: An earlier analysis of approximately 600 of the donors reported approximately 270 Gb of sequence data and some 120 million unique TCR beta sequences from roughly 200 million T cells. An early release covering about 600 HLA-typed donors comprised 300 to 350 gigabases of sequencing data and tens of millions of unique TCR sequences. The genetic ancestry cluster associated with self-reported Caucasian donors included around 76% of the roughly 400 genotyped donors. The study aimed to test whether cataloging public T cell receptors could reveal signatures of past pathogen exposure. The study used immunosequencing to profile the T cell repertoires of around 600 subjects and linked those repertoires to cytomegalovirus serostatus. A separate validation cohort of 100 to 150 different subjects was used in addition to the approximately 700-subject first cohort. To predict cytomegalovirus infection status, the study combined high-throughput TCR immunosequencing, statistical association of individual TCRs with disease status, and machine learning. A later analysis re-examined previously published TCR beta repertoires from 610 or so donors and added high-resolution HLA genotyping to investigate patterns of TCR occurrence. Rather than drawing on any new phenotypic data, the later analysis identified candidate immune exposures from TCR beta sequences and the way those sequences occurred across donors. An earlier analysis of 450 to 750 of the donors used high-throughput TCR beta sequencing to judge whether each TCR beta V gene segment behaved as functional or pseudogenic. Donor age, sex, ethnicity and CMV serostatus were collected together with the repertoire data. A later genetic analysis took genome-wide SNP genotypes for about 55% of the 666 donors and used that subset as a discovery cohort. All discovery cohort repertoires had been generated using a single sequencing platform. Class I and class II HLA loci were covered by the typing at four-digit resolution. The number of donors typed differed by locus, with 629-630 for A, B, C, DRB1 and DQB1, around 500 for DQA1, 606 for DPA1, and around 450 for DPB1. Because of strong linkage in the cohort, roughly five DR-DQ haplotypes were treated as single units for association and clustering. Among 300 to 450 genotyped donors of the cohort, an average of 235,054 unique TCR beta nucleotide sequences were sequenced per donor, roughly 18% of them non-productive. The investigation overall reported the following: Correlated functional status among segregating V segments might reflect linkage disequilibrium, but an unknown experimental factor could not be ruled out. Because counts were too low, roughly 16 rarely observed V segments, including chromosome 9 orphons, were excluded from the earlier analysis of a few hundred of the donors. In a later analysis, the rate of TCR association differed among HLA loci, with DRB1 alleles having the most associated TCRs and HLA-C alleles having the fewest. The classifier was reported to diagnose cytomegalovirus status with high specificity and sensitivity in both the original and validation cohorts. According to a later analysis, parvovirus B19, influenza, CMV and Epstein-Barr virus appeared linked to several top co-occurrence clusters. A later genetic analysis reported fewer N-insertions in productive TCRs among donors in an Asian-associated ancestry cluster than the roughly 640-donor mean. The presence/absence analyses assumed that sequencing depth was roughly uniform across donors, and that assumption may not be true. Immune exposure information for the cohort was limited to CMV serostatus. A later analysis found that most CMV-associated TCR beta chains appeared HLA-restricted, with HLA associations seemingly driven largely by CMV exposure. In a later genetic analysis, a missense DCLRE1C variant was associated with V-gene and J-gene trimming of TCR beta chains, and the association was replicated in an independent cohort. In an earlier analysis of some 640 of the donors, most TCR beta V segments were observed in productive rearrangements about 87% or about 30% of the time, broadly matching IMGT annotations. Because the 87-base-pair reads could not distinguish some IMGT-functional V segments, including TRBV6-2 and TRBV6-3, those segments were excluded. The sequencing pipeline was judged likely to have produced a cluster of highly shared sequence variants as a technical artifact. A few of the identified cytomegalovirus-associated TCR beta chains were confirmed in vitro to be specific for cytomegalovirus antigens. While some public TCRs were present in many individuals, most TCR sequences turned up only very rarely across donors. In a later analysis, HLA-associated TCR beta chains were found to be more clonally expanded and to have lower generation probabilities than equally common non-associated chains. Because HLA typing was unavailable for some donors at each locus, only the typed subset was used in association tests. It was suggested by the authors that the approach could potentially be generalized to other disease states and immunological phenotypes. Specific HLA alleles were associated with over 15,000 TCR beta sequences at a false discovery rate of 0.05 in a later analysis. A further reported finding was that TCR beta sequences accurately predicted the HLA-A and HLA-B alleles for most subjects in the first cohort. The cohort was sequenced for TCR beta chains only, and without alpha or paired-chain data the features that could be detected were limited. When HLA alleles, especially DR and DQ, strongly co-occurred, TCR associations were difficult to assign to individual alleles. In the study, roughly 160 TCR beta chains were listed as associated with cytomegalovirus.

In total, roughly 670 healthy bone marrow donors made up the cohort. At the time of sampling, all cohort members were nominally healthy, though unrecorded immune exposures were likely present. The donor tested CMV seronegative, placing the donor among the 300 to 400 seronegative members of the cohort. Each donor provided a peripheral blood sample, and peripheral blood mononuclear cells were used for TCR beta sequencing. Genomic DNA was extracted from the blood cell samples with the Qiagen DNeasy Blood Extraction Kit. For CDR1 and CDR2, the germline V gene lists MNHEY and SVGAGI. V sheds 4 bases and J sheds 6 bases, leaving 16 bases between their ends. Counted from cysteine to phenylalanine, this CDR3 has 14 amino acids. Just CDR3 DNA is preserved here, 42 bases in frame from base 1. Receptors were amplified or captured by the immunoSEQ multiplex PCR assay. The multiplex PCR relied on a mix of 60 forward primers for TCR Vbeta segments and 13 reverse primers for TCR Jbeta segments. A multiplex PCR assay on genomic DNA amplified the CDR3 region of rearranged TCR beta genes. Amplified TCR beta libraries were sequenced as 87-base-pair reads on the Illumina HiSeq System. The original methods were these. A later analysis counted about 80 million unique TCR beta chains across the 666 repertoires, and 10 million to 12 million of these chains were shared by at least two donors. Raw reads were error-corrected and collapsed into unique sequences by a nearest-neighbor algorithm in which closely related sequences were merged to remove PCR and sequencing errors. To assign V, D and J gene segments, CDR3 sequences were aligned to IMGT reference sequences. For a sequence to be retained, a match of at least six nucleotides was required to both a V gene segment and a J gene segment. Rearrangements were classified as productive when the CDR3 lacked stop codons and remained in frame with V and J, and all other rearrangements were classified as non-productive. Following IMGT convention, CDR3 was defined as the stretch from the second conserved V-encoded cysteine to the conserved J-encoded phenylalanine. Sequences without an unambiguous match to a single V gene segment were excluded from the earlier analysis of 587 of the donors. An earlier analysis of fewer than 650 of the donors classified V segments as functional when productive rearrangements were above 56.7% and as segregating when the standard deviation between donors was above 5%. A statistical classification framework was built for diagnosing cytomegalovirus status from the catalog of TCR beta chain sequences. A later analysis assigned V and J genes by comparing TCR nucleotide sequences with IMGT/GENE-DB human TR gene sequences. The TCRdist pipeline was used in a later analysis to assign CDR3 sequences and most-parsimonious VDJ recombination scenarios. In a later analysis, each TCR beta chain was defined by its CDR3 amino acid sequence together with its V-gene family, and reads without a unique V-gene family were excluded. To address suspected cross-contamination and a sequencing artifact, a later analysis removed 592 highly shared, low-generation-probability nucleotide sequences. For each public chain, a later analysis derived a clonal expansion index from normalized ranks of inferred template counts within each repertoire. Generation probabilities in a later analysis came from a VDJ recombination model fitted to out-of-frame rearrangements, and those results were checked against IGoR. In a later analysis, hypergeometric tests were used to score TCR-TCR, TCR-HLA and TCR-CMV co-occurrence, with a repertoire-size bias correction applied to TCR pairs. A later analysis estimated false discovery rates by permuting HLA or CMV assignments 20 times. In a later analysis, co-occurring TCRs were grouped using DBSCAN, with TCRdist sequence similarity added in when clustering inside HLA-allele-positive subsets. Co-occurrence clustering excluded repertoires with fewer than 30,000 or more than 120,000 public chains, plus five with anomalous nucleotide sharing. TCRdb obtained this table from immuneACCESS and retained in-frame rearrangements with V and J assigned. These tables miss some clones; where compared with another copy, unresolved V genes account for less than half of the shortfall, and the remainder is unexplained. The V and J calls and clone size come from that table; D and trimming were worked out from the DNA. This sample's table carries about 130,000 clones. 1.5% to 2% of the sample belongs to the ten largest clones.

About this clone itself: Its recognized antigen is unknown.

The TCR sequence derives from a man aged 18 to 30 in good health and CMV-seronegative. The chain employs TRBV6-5 and TRBJ2-7; possibly the D gene is TRBD2, per 5 matching bases. The sequencing input was PBMCs. The bases read TGTGCCAGCAGTTTCGCGTGGGGTGAGGGCGAGCAGTACTTC. It codes for CASSFAWGEGEQYF.